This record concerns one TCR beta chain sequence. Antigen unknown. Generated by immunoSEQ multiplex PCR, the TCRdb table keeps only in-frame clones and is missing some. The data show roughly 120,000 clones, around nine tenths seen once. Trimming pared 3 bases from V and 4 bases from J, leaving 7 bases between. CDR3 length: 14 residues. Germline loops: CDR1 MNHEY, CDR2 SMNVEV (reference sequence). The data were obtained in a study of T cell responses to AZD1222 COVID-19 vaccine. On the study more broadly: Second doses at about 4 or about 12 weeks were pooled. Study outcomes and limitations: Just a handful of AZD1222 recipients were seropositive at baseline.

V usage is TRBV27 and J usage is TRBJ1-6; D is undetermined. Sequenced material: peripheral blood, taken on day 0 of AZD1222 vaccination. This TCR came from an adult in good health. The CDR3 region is CASSFQIYNSPLHF. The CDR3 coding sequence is TGTGCCAGCAGTTTCCAGATTTATAATTCACCCCTCCACTTT.